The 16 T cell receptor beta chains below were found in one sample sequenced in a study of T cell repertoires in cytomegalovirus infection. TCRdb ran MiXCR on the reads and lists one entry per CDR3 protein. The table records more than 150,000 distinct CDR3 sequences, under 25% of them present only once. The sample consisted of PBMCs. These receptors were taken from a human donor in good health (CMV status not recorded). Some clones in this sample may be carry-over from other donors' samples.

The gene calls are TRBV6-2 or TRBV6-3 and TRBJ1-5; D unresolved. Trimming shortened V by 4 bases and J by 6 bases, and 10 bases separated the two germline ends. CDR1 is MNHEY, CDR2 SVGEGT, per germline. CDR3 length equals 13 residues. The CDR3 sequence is CASSLPRRQPQHF. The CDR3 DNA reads TGTGCCAGCAGTTTACCCCGGCGTCAGCCCCAGCATTTT.

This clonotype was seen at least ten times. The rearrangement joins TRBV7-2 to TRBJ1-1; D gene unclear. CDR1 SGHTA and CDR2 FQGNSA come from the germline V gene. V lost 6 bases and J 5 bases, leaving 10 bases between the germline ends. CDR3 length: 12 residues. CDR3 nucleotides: TGTGCCAGCAGTTTGTCCCGGACTGAAGCTTTCTTT. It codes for CASSLSRTEAFF.

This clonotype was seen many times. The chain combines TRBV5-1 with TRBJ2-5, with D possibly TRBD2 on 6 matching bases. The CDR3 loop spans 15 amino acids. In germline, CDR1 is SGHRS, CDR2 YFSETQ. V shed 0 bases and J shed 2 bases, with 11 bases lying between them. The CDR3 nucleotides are TGCGCCAGCAGCTTGGATGGGACTGCTCAAGAGACCCAGTACTTC. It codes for CASSLDGTAQETQYF.

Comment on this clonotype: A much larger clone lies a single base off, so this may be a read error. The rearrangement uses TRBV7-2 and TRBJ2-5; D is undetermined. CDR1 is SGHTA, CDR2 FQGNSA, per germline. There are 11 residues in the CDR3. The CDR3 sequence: CAGSPKETQYF. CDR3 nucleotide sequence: TGTGCCGGCAGCCCGAAGGAGACCCAGTACTTC.

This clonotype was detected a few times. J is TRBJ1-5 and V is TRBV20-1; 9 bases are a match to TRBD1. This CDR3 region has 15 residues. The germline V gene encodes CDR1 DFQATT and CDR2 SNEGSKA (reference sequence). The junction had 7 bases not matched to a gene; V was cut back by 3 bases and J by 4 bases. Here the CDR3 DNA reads TGCAGTGCTAGCGCGGGACAGGGCCCTAATCAGCCCCAGCATTTT. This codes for CSASAGQGPNQPQHF.

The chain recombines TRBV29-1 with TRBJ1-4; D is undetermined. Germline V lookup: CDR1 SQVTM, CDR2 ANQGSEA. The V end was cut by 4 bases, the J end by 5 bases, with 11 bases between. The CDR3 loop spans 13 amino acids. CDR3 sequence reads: CSVGDNGNEKLFF. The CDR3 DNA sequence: TGCAGCGTTGGGGATAACGGAAATGAAAAACTGTTTTTT.

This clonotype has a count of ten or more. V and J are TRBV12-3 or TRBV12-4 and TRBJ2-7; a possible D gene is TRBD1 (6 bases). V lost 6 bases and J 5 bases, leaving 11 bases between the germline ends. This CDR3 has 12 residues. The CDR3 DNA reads TGTGCCAGCAGGACTACAGGGAACGAGCAGTACTTC. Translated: CASRTTGNEQYF.

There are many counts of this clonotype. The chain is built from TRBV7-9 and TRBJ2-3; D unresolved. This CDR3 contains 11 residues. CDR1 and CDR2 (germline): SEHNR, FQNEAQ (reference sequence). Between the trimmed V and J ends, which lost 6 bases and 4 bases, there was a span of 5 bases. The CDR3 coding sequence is TGTGCCAGCAGGGGTGCAGATACGCAGTATTTT. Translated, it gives CASRGADTQYF.

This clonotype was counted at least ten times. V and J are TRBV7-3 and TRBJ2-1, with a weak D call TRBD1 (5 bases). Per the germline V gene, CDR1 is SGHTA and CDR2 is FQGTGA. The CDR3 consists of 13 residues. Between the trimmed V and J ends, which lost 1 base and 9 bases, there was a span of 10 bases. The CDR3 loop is CASSLRTFGEQFF. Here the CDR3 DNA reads TGTGCCAGCAGCTTAAGGACATTTGGTGAGCAGTTCTTC.

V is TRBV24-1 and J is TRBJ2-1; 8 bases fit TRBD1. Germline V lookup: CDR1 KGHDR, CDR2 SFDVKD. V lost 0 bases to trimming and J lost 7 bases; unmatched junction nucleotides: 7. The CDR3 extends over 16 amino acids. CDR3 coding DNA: TGTGCCACCAGTGATTTGCGGCAGGGGGCGAGTAATGAGCAGTTCTTC. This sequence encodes CATSDLRQGASNEQFF.

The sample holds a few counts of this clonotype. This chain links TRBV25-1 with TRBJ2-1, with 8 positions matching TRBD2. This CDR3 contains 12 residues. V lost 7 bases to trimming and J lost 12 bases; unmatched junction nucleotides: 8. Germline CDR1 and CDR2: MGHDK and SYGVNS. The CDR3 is CASKETGGVQFF. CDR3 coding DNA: TGTGCCAGCAAAGAGACGGGAGGGGTGCAGTTCTTC.

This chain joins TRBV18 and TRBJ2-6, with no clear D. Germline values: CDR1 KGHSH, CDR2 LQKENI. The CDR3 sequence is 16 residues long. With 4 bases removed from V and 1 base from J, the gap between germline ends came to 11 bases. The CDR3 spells CASSRIPWSGANVLTF. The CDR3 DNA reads TGTGCCAGCTCACGAATCCCGTGGTCTGGGGCCAACGTCCTGACTTTC.

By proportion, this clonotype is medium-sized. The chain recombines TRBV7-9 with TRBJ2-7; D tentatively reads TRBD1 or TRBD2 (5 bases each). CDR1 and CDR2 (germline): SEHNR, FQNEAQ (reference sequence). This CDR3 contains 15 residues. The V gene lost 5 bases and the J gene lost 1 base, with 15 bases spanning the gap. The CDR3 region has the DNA TGTGCCAGCAGCCGCTTGGGGGACCGTTCCTACGAGCAGTACTTC. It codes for CASSRLGDRSYEQYF. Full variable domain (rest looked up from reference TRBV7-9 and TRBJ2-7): DTGVSQNPRHKITKRGQNVTFRCDPISEHNRLYWYRQTLGQGPEFLTYFQNEAQLEKSRLLSDRFSAERPKGSFSTLEIQRTEQGDSAMYLCASSRLGDRSYEQYFGPGTRLTVT.

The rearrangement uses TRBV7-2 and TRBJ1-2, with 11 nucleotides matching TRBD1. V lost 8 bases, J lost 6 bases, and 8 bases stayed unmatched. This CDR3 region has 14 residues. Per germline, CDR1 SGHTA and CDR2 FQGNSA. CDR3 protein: CASHRTGGSNGYTF. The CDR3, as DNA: TGTGCCAGCCATAGGACAGGGGGCTCGAATGGCTACACCTTC.

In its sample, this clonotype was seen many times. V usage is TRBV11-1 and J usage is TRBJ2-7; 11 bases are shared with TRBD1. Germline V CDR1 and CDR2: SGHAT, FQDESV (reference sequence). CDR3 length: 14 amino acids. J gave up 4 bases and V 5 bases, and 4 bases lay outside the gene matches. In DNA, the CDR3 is TGTGCCAGCAGCCAGGACAGGGGGCAGTACGAGCAGTACTTC. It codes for CASSQDRGQYEQYF.

In DNA form, the CDR3 reads TGTGCCAGCAGGAGGGACCCCGGTGGCACAGATACGCAGTATTTT. Translation gives CASRRDPGGTDTQYF. This sequence joins TRBV2 and TRBJ2-3; tentatively, D is TRBD1 or TRBD2 (5 bases each). Germline loops: CDR1 SNHLY, CDR2 FYNNEI. The CDR3 sequence is 15 residues long. Trimming cost V 6 bases and J 1 base, with 14 bases left between them. The whole variable domain, filled in from reference TRBV2 and TRBJ2-3, reads EPEVTQTPSHQVTQMGQEVILRCVPISNHLYFYWYRQILGQKVEFLVSFYNNEISEKSEIFDDQFSVERPDGSNFTLKIRSTKLEDSAMYFCASRRDPGGTDTQYFGPGTRLTVL.